Here is one T cell receptor beta chain with its context. The entry originates in a study of blood T cell repertoires in COVID-19. CDR1 and CDR2 (germline): KGHDR, SFDVKD. CDR3 length: 16 residues. V lost 1 base to trimming and J lost 4 bases, with 15 bases between them. TCRdb's copy holds only in-frame clones and misses some; the assay was immunoSEQ multiplex PCR. Among 200,000 to 250,000 clones listed, more than 70% were seen once. Sequencing was carried out using peripheral blood. The rearrangement uses TRBV24-1 and TRBJ1-1; possible D gene TRBD1, 5 bases. The origin of this receptor is an elderly woman with acute or convalescent COVID-19. The CDR3 region has the DNA TGTGCCACCAGTGATTTTGATGGGGGGTTATCCACTGAAGCTTTCTTT. Translated: CATSDFDGGLSTEAFF.